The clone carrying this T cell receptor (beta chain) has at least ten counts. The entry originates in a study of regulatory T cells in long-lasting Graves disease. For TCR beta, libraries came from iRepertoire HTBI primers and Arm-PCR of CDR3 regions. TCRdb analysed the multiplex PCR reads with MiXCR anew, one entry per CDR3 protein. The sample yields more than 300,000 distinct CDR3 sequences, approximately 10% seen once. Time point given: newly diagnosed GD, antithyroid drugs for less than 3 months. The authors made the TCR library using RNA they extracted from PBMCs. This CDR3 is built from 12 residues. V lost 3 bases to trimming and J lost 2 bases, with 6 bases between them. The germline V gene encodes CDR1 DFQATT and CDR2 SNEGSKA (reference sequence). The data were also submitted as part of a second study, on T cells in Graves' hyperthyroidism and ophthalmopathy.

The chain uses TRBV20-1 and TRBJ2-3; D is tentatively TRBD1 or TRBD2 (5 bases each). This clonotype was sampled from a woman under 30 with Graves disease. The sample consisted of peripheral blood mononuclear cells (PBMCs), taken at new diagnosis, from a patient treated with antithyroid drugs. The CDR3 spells CSARGDTDTQYF. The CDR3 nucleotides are TGCAGTGCTAGGGGGGACACAGATACGCAGTATTTT.